These 20 T cell receptor beta chains share one sample of origin, sequenced in a study of cytomegalovirus exposure and HLA in healthy donors. PCR was performed using 60 Vbeta and 13 Jbeta primers. Libraries were prepared by immunoSEQ multiplex PCR; TCRdb keeps only in-frame clonotypes and omits some of them. In the table there are 150,000 to 200,000 clones, about 79% of which are singletons. Input material: PBMCs. These receptors came from a man aged 40-49 years in good health and CMV-seropositive.

V and J are TRBV7-9 and TRBJ2-1, with D possibly TRBD2 on 6 matching bases. CDR1 and CDR2 (germline): SEHNR, FQNEAQ (reference sequence). V lost 5 bases to trimming and J lost 1 base, with 18 bases between them. The CDR3 contains 17 residues. The CDR3 reads CASSEAGDSKSYNEQFF. For the CDR3, the DNA is TGTGCCAGCAGCGAAGCGGGCGACAGCAAATCCTACAATGAGCAGTTCTTC.

J is TRBJ2-1 and V is TRBV11-3; tentative D call: TRBD2 (6 bases). The CDR3 runs 13 residues. Germline-derived CDR1 and CDR2 are SGHNT and YENEEA. Trimming took 5 bases from V and 3 from J, leaving 8 bases between them. Written as DNA, the CDR3 is TGTGCCAGCAGCACGGGACTCTACAATGAGCAGTTCTTC. This encodes CASSTGLYNEQFF.

The rearrangement joins TRBV7-8 to TRBJ2-7; 8 bases map to TRBD2. V was pared by 5 bases and J by 4 bases, with 10 bases of the junction left unmatched. Germline values: CDR1 SGHVS, CDR2 FQNEAQ. The CDR3 contains 15 residues. CDR3 protein: CASSGASGSPYEQYF. The CDR3 bases are TGTGCCAGCAGCGGCGCCAGCGGGAGCCCGTACGAGCAGTACTTC.

This clone was observed a few times. The genes are TRBV5-4 and TRBJ1-1; the D is unclear. The germline gives CDR1 SGHNT, CDR2 YYREEE (reference sequence). This CDR3 has 12 amino acids. Trimming pared 2 bases from V and 3 bases from J, leaving 5 bases between. CDR3 nucleotides: TGTGCCAGCAGCTTCTCGGACACTGAAGCTTTCTTT. Protein sequence: CASSFSDTEAFF.

This sequence joins TRBV30 and TRBJ2-7; tentative D call: TRBD1 (5 bases). Trimming cost V 0 bases and J 5 bases, with 11 bases left between them. CDR3 length equals 13 residues. Germline CDR1 and CDR2: GTSNPN and SVGIG (reference sequence). CDR3 sequence (DNA): TGTGCCTGGAGTGTTTGGGCAGGGAACGAGCAGTACTTC. Protein sequence: CAWSVWAGNEQYF. Looking up the rest from reference TRBV30 and TRBJ2-7 gives the full variable domain: SQTIHQWPATLVQPVGSPLSLECTVEGTSNPNLYWYRQAAGRGLQLLFYSVGIGQISSEVPQNLSASRPQDRQFILSSKKLLLSDSGFYLCAWSVWAGNEQYFGPGTRLTVT.

This rearrangement joins TRBV5-8 to TRBJ2-1, with TRBD2 matching over 10 bases. The CDR3 is 14 amino acids. Trimming cost V 3 bases and J 7 bases; bases outside gene matches: 4. The germline CDR1 and CDR2 sequences are SGHTS and YDEGEE. CDR3 residues: CASSWVSGRNEQFF. CDR3 coding DNA: TGTGCCAGCAGCTGGGTTAGCGGGAGGAATGAGCAGTTCTTC.

This clone was recorded a few times. This chain joins TRBV7-2 and TRBJ1-1; the D is unclear. CDR1 is SGHTA and CDR2 is FQGNSA in the germline V gene. Between the trimmed V and J ends, which lost 2 bases and 1 base, there was a span of 11 bases. This CDR3 region has 15 residues. CDR3 loop: CASSLFLERNTEAFF. The CDR3 DNA follows: TGTGCCAGCAGCTTATTCCTGGAGAGGAACACTGAAGCTTTCTTT. Combining the CDR3 with reference TRBV7-2 and TRBJ1-1 gives the whole variable domain GAGVSQSPSNKVTEKGKDVELRCDPISGHTALYWYRQSLGQGLEFLIYFQGNSAPDKSGLPSDRFSAERTGGSVSTLTIQRTQQEDSAVYLCASSLFLERNTEAFFGQGTRLTVV.

V and J are TRBV9 and TRBJ2-1; TRBD2 matches at 12 bases. Germline V lookup: CDR1 SGDLS, CDR2 YYNGEE. The ends lost 4 bases at V and 4 bases at J; junction bases unmatched: 3. CDR3 length: 15 amino acids. The CDR3 spells CASSQTSGSYNEQFF. The DNA for the CDR3 is TGTGCCAGCAGCCAGACTAGCGGGAGTTACAATGAGCAGTTCTTC.

The chain uses TRBV28 and TRBJ2-7, with a possible D match to TRBD1 (5 bases). Germline loops: CDR1 MDHEN, CDR2 SYDVKM. The CDR3 runs 13 residues. The V end was cut by 2 bases, the J end by 6 bases, with 11 bases between. The CDR3 bases are TGTGCCAGCAGTTTAAAACAGGTCATCGAGCAGTACTTC. Protein product: CASSLKQVIEQYF.

This chain uses TRBV7-3 with TRBJ2-3; the match to TRBD2 covers 11 bases. V shed 5 bases, J shed 2 bases, and the junction held 6 bases outside the gene matches. Germline V lookup: CDR1 SGHTA, CDR2 FQGTGA. CDR3 size: 16 residues. In DNA form, the CDR3 reads TGTGCCAGCAGCCGGGGACTAGCGGCTGCCACAGATACGCAGTATTTT. Residues: CASSRGLAAATDTQYF.

The chain employs TRBV5-8 and TRBJ2-1; 8 bases agree with TRBD1. The CDR3 runs 15 residues. V was clipped by 3 bases and J by 2 bases; unmatched bases: 4. Germline CDR1 reads SGHTS; CDR2 reads YDEGEE. The CDR3 DNA is TGTGCCAGCAGCTCCGGACAGGGAGCCTACAATGAGCAGTTCTTC. The encoded protein is CASSSGQGAYNEQFF. Based on the CDR3 plus reference TRBV5-8 and TRBJ2-1, the full variable domain is EAGVTQSPTHLIKTRGQQATLRCSPISGHTSVYWYQQALGLGLQFLLWYDEGEERNRGNFPPRFSGRQFPNYSSELNVNALELEDSALYLCASSSGQGAYNEQFFGPGTRLTVL.

The genes are TRBV11-2 and TRBJ2-3, with TRBD2 matching over 8 bases. V trimming: 1 base; J trimming: 6 bases; junction bases outside the gene matches: 9. This CDR3 contains 16 residues. From germline, CDR1 is SGHAT and CDR2 FQNNGV. DNA for the CDR3: TGTGCCAGCAGCTTAGTAACGGGAGGGCCTCGTGATACGCAGTATTTT. It codes for CASSLVTGGPRDTQYF.

The V gene is TRBV28, the J gene TRBJ2-7; D gene unclear. Trimming removed 2 bases from V and 5 bases from J, with 16 bases in between. This CDR3 spans 15 amino acids. CDR1 and CDR2 (germline): MDHEN, SYDVKM. CDR3 bases: TGTGCCAGCAGTTTAACCCTCCCGGGTTCCAACGAGCAGTACTTC. Its translation: CASSLTLPGSNEQYF. The whole variable domain, filled in from reference TRBV28 and TRBJ2-7, reads DVKVTQSSRYLVKRTGEKVFLECVQDMDHENMFWYRQDPGLGLRLIYFSYDVKMKEKGDIPEGYSVSREKKERFSLILESASTNQTSMYLCASSLTLPGSNEQYFGPGTRLTVT.

The genes are TRBV28 and TRBJ1-4; tentative D call: TRBD1 (6 bases). CDR3 length equals 16 residues. CDR1 is MDHEN, CDR2 SYDVKM, per germline. Deletions cut 6 bases from V and 0 bases from J, with 14 bases between. The CDR3, as DNA: TGTGCCAGCAGCCCACCAAGGGGGTCAACTAATGAAAAACTGTTTTTT. This sequence encodes CASSPPRGSTNEKLFF.

The chain employs TRBV29-1 and TRBJ1-4, with a possible D match to TRBD1 (5 bases). Germline V gene sequence: CDR1 SQVTM, CDR2 ANQGSEA. This CDR3 has 13 amino acids. V was shortened by 7 bases and J by 8 bases, with 17 bases between the two germline ends. CDR3 nucleotides: TGCAGCGGAGGGGAGGAGGTAGGGGAAAAACTGTTTTTT. This gives the protein CSGGEEVGEKLFF.

This chain uses TRBV5-4 with TRBJ2-7; 9 bases agree with TRBD1. Trimming cost V 4 bases and J 3 bases; bases outside gene matches: 5. The germline V gene encodes CDR1 SGHNT and CDR2 YYREEE (reference sequence). CDR3 length: 14 residues. CDR3 sequence reads: CASSLGTGLYEQYF. The CDR3 nucleotides read TGTGCCAGCAGCCTCGGGACAGGGCTCTACGAGCAGTACTTC.

The chain joins TRBV18 to TRBJ2-7; possibly TRBD2 for D (6 bases). V lost 1 base, J lost 4 bases, and 14 bases lay in between. Germline assignment: CDR1 KGHSH and CDR2 LQKENI. The CDR3 covers 15 residues. CDR3 nucleotide sequence: TGTGCCAGCTCACCACGGAACTCGGGGACTTACGAGCAGTACTTC. Amino acids: CASSPRNSGTYEQYF. Combining the CDR3 with reference TRBV18 and TRBJ2-7 gives the whole variable domain NAGVMQNPRHLVRRRGQEARLRCSPMKGHSHVYWYRQLPEEGLKFMVYLQKENIIDESGMPKERFSAEFPKEGPSILRIQQVVRGDSAAYFCASSPRNSGTYEQYFGPGTRLTVT.

This clone occurred once. The CDR3 spells CASSENSGSIYEQYF. The CDR3 DNA sequence: TGTGCCAGCAGTGAAAATTCGGGAAGCATTTACGAGCAGTACTTC. The chain couples TRBV2 to TRBJ2-7, with D possibly being TRBD2 (5 bases). Germline loops: CDR1 SNHLY, CDR2 FYNNEI. Trimming removed 2 bases at V and 4 bases at J, with 15 bases between. The CDR3 runs to 15 residues.

This chain joins TRBV27 and TRBJ1-1, with D possibly TRBD1 on 5 matching bases. CDR3 length: 12 amino acids. The germline V gene encodes CDR1 MNHEY and CDR2 SMNVEV (reference sequence). The V and J ends lost 5 bases and 11 bases respectively, with 15 bases between them. Written as DNA, the CDR3 is TGTGCCAGCAGTCCACGGGGGGGTTCTGCTTTCTTT. The encoded protein is CASSPRGGSAFF.

The chain joins TRBV5-6 to TRBJ2-5, with 11 bases that match TRBD2. The germline CDR1 and CDR2 sequences are SGHDT and YYEEEE. The V segment lost 4 bases and the J segment 3 bases; nucleotides outside the gene matches: 8. The CDR3 runs to 16 residues. CDR3 sequence reads: CASSPGLAAAEETQYF. The CDR3 nucleotides read TGTGCCAGCAGCCCGGGACTAGCGGCCGCAGAAGAGACCCAGTACTTC.